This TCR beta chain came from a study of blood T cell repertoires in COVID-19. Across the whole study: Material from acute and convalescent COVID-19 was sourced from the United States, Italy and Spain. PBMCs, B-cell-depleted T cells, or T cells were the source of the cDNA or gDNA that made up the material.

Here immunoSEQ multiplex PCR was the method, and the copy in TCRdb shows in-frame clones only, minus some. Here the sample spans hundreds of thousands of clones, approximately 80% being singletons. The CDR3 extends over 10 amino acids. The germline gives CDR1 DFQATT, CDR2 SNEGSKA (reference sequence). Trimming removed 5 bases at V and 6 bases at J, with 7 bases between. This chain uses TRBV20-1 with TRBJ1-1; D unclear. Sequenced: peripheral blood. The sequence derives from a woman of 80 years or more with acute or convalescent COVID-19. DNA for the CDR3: TGCAGTGCTCTTCGTGCTGAAGCTTTCTTT. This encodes CSALRAEAFF.